This TCR beta chain was identified during a study of shared clonotypes between healthy human individuals. Broader study findings: As a rule, naive subsets had a larger estimated richness than memory subsets.

As for this clone: Its antigen is not known.

Clones were sequenced by immunoSEQ multiplex PCR, and TCRdb holds only the in-frame ones, with some missing. The sample lists 1.5 million to 2.5 million clones, about 95% occurring once. The CDR3 has 17 amino acids. Losses at the gene ends were 0 bases for V and 3 bases for J; bases not matched to a gene: 8. CDR1 SGHNT and CDR2 YYREEE come from the germline V gene (reference sequence). Naive CD8 cells, CD45RO-negative and positively selected for CCR7, excluded terminally differentiated effector memory CD45RA+ cells. The V gene is TRBV5-4, the J gene TRBJ2-3, with TRBD1 identical over 9 bases. The sequenced sample was naive CD8+ T cells sorted from blood. The TCR comes from a man aged 18 to 35 in good health. DNA for the CDR3: TGTGCCAGCAGCTTGGCAACCGGGACAGGGATGACAGATACGCAGTATTTT. Translation: CASSLATGTGMTDTQYF.